This entry lists 11 T cell receptor beta chains sequenced from one sample in a study of T cell repertoires in cytomegalovirus infection. The antigens of these receptors remain unknown. TCRdb re-called the reads with MiXCR, one entry per CDR3 protein. The sample lists about 830,000 distinct CDR3 sequences; approximately 30% were seen once. Sequencing used cultured CD8+ T cells from PBMCs, obtained from culture after CMV antigen stimulation. These receptors came from a human donor in good health (CMV status not recorded). Some clones in this sample may be carry-over from other donors' samples.

This chain joins TRBV7-9 and TRBJ2-7; 10 bases are shared with TRBD2. This CDR3 region has 16 residues. Trimming removed 6 bases from V and 0 bases from J; junction bases left unmatched: 8. Germline V gene sequence: CDR1 SEHNR, CDR2 FQNEAQ (reference sequence). The CDR3 here is CASRPRTSGSSYEQYF. Here the CDR3 DNA reads TGTGCCAGCAGACCTAGGACTAGCGGCAGCTCCTACGAGCAGTACTTC.

This rearrangement joins TRBV6-8 to TRBJ1-1, with 9 bases that match TRBD1. CDR3 length equals 14 residues. Unmatched junction bases numbered 9, after V lost 3 bases and J lost 10 bases. The germline gives CDR1 MNHGY, CDR2 SAAAGT. CDR3 in DNA: TGTGCCAGCAGTTATGCGACAGGGACAGGGCTAGCTTTCTTT. As protein: CASSYATGTGLAFF.

The chain carries TRBV12-3 or TRBV12-4 and TRBJ2-7; tentatively, D is TRBD2 (5 bases). V was clipped by 4 bases and J by 3 bases, with 13 bases between them. This CDR3 region has 14 residues. CDR3 residues: CASSSLVEDYEQYF. DNA for the CDR3: TGTGCCAGCAGTTCCCTTGTGGAGGACTACGAGCAGTACTTC.

This clonotype has at least ten counts. This chain connects TRBV7-2 to TRBJ2-7; D is perhaps TRBD1 or TRBD2 (5 bases each). The CDR3 length is 18 residues. CDR1 and CDR2 from the germline V gene are SGHTA and FQGNSA. V was clipped by 5 bases and J by 0 bases, with 23 bases between them. For the CDR3, the DNA is TGTGCCAGCAGCCGGGACCTAGACACTCTCCACTTCTCCTACGAGCAGTACTTC. It translates to CASSRDLDTLHFSYEQYF.

The chain combines TRBV6-5 with TRBJ1-1, with TRBD1 matching 12 bases. This CDR3 spans 16 amino acids. Germline CDR1 reads MNHEY; CDR2 reads SVGAGI. J lost 2 bases, V lost 6 bases, and 7 bases had no gene match. The CDR3 loop reads CASRLGTGGFNTEAFF. The CDR3 DNA reads TGTGCCAGCAGGCTAGGGACAGGGGGCTTCAACACTGAAGCTTTCTTT.

V gene TRBV25-1 combines with J gene TRBJ1-6; D not resolved. V was pared by 11 bases and J by 9 bases, with 17 bases between. The CDR3 length is 13 residues. Germline CDR1 reads MGHDK; CDR2 reads SYGVNS. CDR3 sequence reads: CARSGSIISPLHF. CDR3 DNA: TGTGCCCGGAGCGGATCTATAATTTCACCCCTCCACTTT.

This clonotype was detected only a few times. The V and J genes are TRBV29-1 and TRBJ2-3; D ambiguous. Germline assignment: CDR1 SQVTM and CDR2 ANQGSEA. Trimming took off 4 bases at V and 2 bases at J, with 10 bases between the two ends. There are 13 residues in the CDR3. This chain's CDR3 is CSVVGFYTDTQYF. CDR3 in DNA: TGCAGCGTTGTCGGCTTCTACACAGATACGCAGTATTTT.

The chain has TRBV11-2 and TRBJ2-5; TRBD2 aligns across 13 bases. The V gene end was trimmed by 7 bases and the J gene end by 5 bases; junction bases not matched to a gene: 16. There are 18 residues in the CDR3. Per the germline V gene, CDR1 is SGHAT and CDR2 is FQNNGV. The CDR3 is CASTPRLLAGGFRETQYF. DNA of the CDR3: TGTGCCAGCACCCCTAGGCTACTAGCGGGGGGGTTCAGGGAGACCCAGTACTTC.

With regard to this clonotype: This sequence may be a read error, since a much larger clone differs from it by one base. This sequence joins TRBV7-6 and TRBJ1-1; D remains ambiguous. The CDR3 length is 16 residues. CDR1 and CDR2 from the germline V gene are SGHVS and FNYEAQ. CDR3 coding DNA: TGTGCCAACAGCTTAGGTACTTCCGAAGAGAACACTGAAGCTTTCTTT. This translates into CANSLGTSEENTEAFF. Full variable domain (missing parts from reference TRBV7-6 and TRBJ1-1): GAGVSQSPRYKVTKRGQDVALRCDPISGHVSLYWYRQALGQGPEFLTYFNYEAQQDKSGLPNDRFSAERPEGSISTLTIQRTEQRDSAMYRCANSLGTSEENTEAFFGQGTRLTVV.

About this clonotype itself: An end of the junction differs from the germline gene, which may be a read error. The V and J genes are TRBV4-1 and TRBJ2-1; unclear D gene. The CDR3 extends over 13 amino acids. Germline loops: CDR1 MGHRA, CDR2 YSYEKL. The CDR3 DNA reads as TGCGCTAGCAGCCCAGACCACCTCAATGAGCAGTTCTTC. This gives the protein CASSPDHLNEQFF.

V usage is TRBV7-2 and J usage is TRBJ2-1; TRBD1 aligns across 7 bases. From germline, CDR1 is SGHTA and CDR2 FQGNSA. The length of the CDR3 is 11 residues. Trimming cost V 7 bases and J 12 bases; bases outside gene matches: 6. The CDR3 bases are TGTGCCAGCAAGAGATCAGGGGGGCAGTTCTTC. It yields the protein CASKRSGGQFF. Looking up the rest from reference TRBV7-2 and TRBJ2-1 gives the full variable domain: GAGVSQSPSNKVTEKGKDVELRCDPISGHTALYWYRQSLGQGLEFLIYFQGNSAPDKSGLPSDRFSAERTGGSVSTLTIQRTQQEDSAVYLCASKRSGGQFFGPGTRLTVL.